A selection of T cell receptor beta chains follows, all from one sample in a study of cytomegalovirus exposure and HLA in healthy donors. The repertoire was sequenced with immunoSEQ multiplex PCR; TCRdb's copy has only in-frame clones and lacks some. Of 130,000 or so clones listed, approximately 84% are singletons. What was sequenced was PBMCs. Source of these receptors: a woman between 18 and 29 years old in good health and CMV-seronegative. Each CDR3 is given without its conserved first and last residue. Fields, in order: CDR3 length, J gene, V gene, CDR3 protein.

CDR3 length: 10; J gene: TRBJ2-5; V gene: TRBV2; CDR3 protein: AMGRQPETQY
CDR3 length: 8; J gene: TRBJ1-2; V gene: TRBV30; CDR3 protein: AWIQDGYT
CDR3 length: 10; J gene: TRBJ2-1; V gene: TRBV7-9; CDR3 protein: ASSWPPNEQF
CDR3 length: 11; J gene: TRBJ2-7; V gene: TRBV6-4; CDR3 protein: ASSVTPGYEQY
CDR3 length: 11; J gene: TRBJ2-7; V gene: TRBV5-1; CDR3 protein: ASRHPKNYEQY
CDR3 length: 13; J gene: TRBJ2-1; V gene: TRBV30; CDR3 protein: AWSVLGLADNEQF
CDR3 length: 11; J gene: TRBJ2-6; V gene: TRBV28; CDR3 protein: ASAAPGANVLT
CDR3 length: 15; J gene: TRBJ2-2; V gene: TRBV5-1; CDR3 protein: ASSSSFPGEGTGELF
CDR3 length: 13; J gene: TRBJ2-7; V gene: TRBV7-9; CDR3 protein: ATDAELARTYEQY
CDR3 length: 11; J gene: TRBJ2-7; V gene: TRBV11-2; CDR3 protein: ASSLEGTSRDV
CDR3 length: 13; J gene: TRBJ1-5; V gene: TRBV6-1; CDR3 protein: ASSELLLSNQPQH
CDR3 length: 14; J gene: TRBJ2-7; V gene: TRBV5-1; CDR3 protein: ASSLGGTGGFGEQY
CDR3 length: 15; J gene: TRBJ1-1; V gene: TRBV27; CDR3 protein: ASSLLVGGGLNTEAF
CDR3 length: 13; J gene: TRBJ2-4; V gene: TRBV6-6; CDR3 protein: ASSYTGGVKNIQY
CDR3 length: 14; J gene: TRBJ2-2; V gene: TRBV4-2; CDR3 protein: ASSQDLAGGTGELF
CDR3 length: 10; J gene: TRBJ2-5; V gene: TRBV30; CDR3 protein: AWSESLAGVY
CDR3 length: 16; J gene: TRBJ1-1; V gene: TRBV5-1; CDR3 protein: ASSLAPLRVEQNTEAF
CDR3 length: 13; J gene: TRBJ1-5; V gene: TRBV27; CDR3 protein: ASSFTGAGNQPQH
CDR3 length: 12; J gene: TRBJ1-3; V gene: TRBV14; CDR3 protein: ASTGTGIFSTIY
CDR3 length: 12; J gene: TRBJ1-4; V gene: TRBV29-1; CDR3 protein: SVQGGQGDEKLF
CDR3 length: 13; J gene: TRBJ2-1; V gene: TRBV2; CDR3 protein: ASSELEGLAPGRF
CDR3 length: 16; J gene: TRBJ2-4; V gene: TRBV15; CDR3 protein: ATSRDGTGQLAKNIQY
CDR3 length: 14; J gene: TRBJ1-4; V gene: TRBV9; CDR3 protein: ASSVGDRGRNEKLF
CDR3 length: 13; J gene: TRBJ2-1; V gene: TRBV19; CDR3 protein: ASTQRPAGLNEQF
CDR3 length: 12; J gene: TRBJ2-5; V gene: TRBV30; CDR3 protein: AWSHSSGQETQY
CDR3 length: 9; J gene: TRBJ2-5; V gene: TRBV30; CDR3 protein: AWRSQETQY
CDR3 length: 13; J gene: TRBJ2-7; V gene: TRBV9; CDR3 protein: ASSVAEGVLYEQY
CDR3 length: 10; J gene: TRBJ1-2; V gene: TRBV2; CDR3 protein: AGGQFNYGYT
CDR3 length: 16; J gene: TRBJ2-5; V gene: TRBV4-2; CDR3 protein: ASSQERFEGRTQETQY
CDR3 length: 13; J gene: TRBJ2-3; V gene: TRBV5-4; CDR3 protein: ASSMGGRGTDTQY
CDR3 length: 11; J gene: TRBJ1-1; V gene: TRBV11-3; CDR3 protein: ASSPSGGTEAF
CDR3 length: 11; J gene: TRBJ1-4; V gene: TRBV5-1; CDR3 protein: ASSTPGAEKLF
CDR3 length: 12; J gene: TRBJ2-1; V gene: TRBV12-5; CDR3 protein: ASGSSGSYNEQF
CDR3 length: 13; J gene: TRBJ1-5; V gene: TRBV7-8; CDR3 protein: ASSSDQGFNQPQH
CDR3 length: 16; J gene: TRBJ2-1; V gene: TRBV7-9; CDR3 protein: ASSLGMGKRSFHNEQF
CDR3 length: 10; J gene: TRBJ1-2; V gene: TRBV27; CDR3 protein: ASSFRGSGYT
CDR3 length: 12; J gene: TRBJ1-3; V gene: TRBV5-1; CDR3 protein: ASSLDSSGNTIY
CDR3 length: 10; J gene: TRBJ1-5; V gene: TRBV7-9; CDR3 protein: SSSLGAQPQH
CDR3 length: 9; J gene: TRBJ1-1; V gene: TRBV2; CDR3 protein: ASSRTGTAF
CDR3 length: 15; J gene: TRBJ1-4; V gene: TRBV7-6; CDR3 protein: ASSLGVRGGRNEKLF
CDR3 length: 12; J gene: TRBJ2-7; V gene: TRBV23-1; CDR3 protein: ASIPRGNITAQY
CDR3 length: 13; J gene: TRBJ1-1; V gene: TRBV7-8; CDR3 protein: ASSLGRAGVAEAF
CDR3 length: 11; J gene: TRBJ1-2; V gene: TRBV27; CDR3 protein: ASSPDRYYGYT
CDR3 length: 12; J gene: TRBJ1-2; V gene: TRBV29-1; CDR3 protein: SVEAWDREDGYT
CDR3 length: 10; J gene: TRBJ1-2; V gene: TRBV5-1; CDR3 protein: ASSSMRYGYT
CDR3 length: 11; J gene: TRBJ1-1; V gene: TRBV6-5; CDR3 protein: ASSLTGGTEAF
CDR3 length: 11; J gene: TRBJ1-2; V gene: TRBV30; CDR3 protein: AWGTGGNYGYT
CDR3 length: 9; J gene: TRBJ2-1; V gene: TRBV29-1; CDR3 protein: SVETDIWAF